A single sample gave rise to the 27 T cell receptor beta chains below, sequenced in a study of PD-1 blockade in classical Hodgkin lymphoma. TCRdb's table, derived via immunoSEQ multiplex PCR, lists solely in-frame clones and lacks some. The data contain approximately 100,000 clones, 75% to 85% of them singletons. Sample time point: cycle 4 day 1 (C4D1), after five to seven weeks of nivolumab. Every single patient, without exception, relapsed after autologous stem cell transplantation, and brentuximab vedotin exposure varied. Sequenced material: peripheral blood mononuclear cells (PBMCs), taken before the fourth cycle of nivolumab. The receptors originated from a human donor with classical Hodgkin lymphoma.

In this sample, this clone turned up once. The rearrangement links TRBV5-6 to TRBJ2-7; perhaps TRBD2 as D (5 bases). This CDR3 region has 12 residues. The ends were cut back, 5 bases at V and 3 bases at J, with 9 bases in the middle. CDR1 is SGHDT and CDR2 is YYEEEE in the germline V gene. CDR3 DNA sequence: TGTGCCAGCAGGGCAGGAGGCTACGAGCAGTACTTC. Translated: CASRAGGYEQYF.

The chain uses TRBV5-6 and TRBJ2-7; 10 bases are a match to TRBD1. Germline-derived CDR1 and CDR2 are SGHDT and YYEEEE. CDR3 length: 14 amino acids. V shed 4 bases, J shed 1 base, and the junction held 2 bases outside the gene matches. The CDR3 region has the DNA TGTGCCAGCAGCGGGGGACAGGGGTCCTACGAGCAGTACTTC. It specifies CASSGGQGSYEQYF.

This chain joins TRBV10-3 and TRBJ1-4, with 7 bases matching TRBD1. Germline V lookup: CDR1 ENHRY, CDR2 SYGVKD. With V trimmed by 6 bases and J by 8 bases, 9 bases remained unmatched. This CDR3 spans 14 amino acids. The CDR3 DNA reads as TGTGCCATCAGCTCATCCGGGACAGAGGAAAAACTGTTTTTT. It encodes CAISSSGTEEKLFF.

This rearrangement joins TRBV14 to TRBJ2-1; the D is unclear. V was shortened by 0 bases and J by 0 bases, with 12 bases between the two germline ends. This CDR3 region has 17 residues. CDR1 is SGHDN, CDR2 FVKESK, per germline. Written as DNA, the CDR3 is TGTGCCAGCAGCCAAGATTTCCCTGGCAGCTCCTACAATGAGCAGTTCTTC. Residues: CASSQDFPGSSYNEQFF.

The rearrangement uses TRBV6-6 and TRBJ2-3, with TRBD1 matching 10 bases. The CDR3 loop spans 14 amino acids. Losses at the gene ends were 8 bases for V and 2 bases for J; bases not matched to a gene: 4. Germline V gene sequence: CDR1 MNHNY, CDR2 SVGAGI (reference sequence). The CDR3 region has the DNA TGTGCCAGCCGACAGGGGGCCCACACAGATACGCAGTATTTT. Amino acid sequence: CASRQGAHTDTQYF.

The J gene is TRBJ2-7, the V gene TRBV9; no definite D call. Trimming shortened V by 0 bases and J by 2 bases, and 12 bases separated the two germline ends. The germline V gene encodes CDR1 SGDLS and CDR2 YYNGEE. The length of the CDR3 is 15 residues. CDR3 sequence (DNA): TGTGCCAGCAGCGTAGGGGCAGGTATAACCTACGAGCAGTACTTC. This encodes CASSVGAGITYEQYF.

This clone was counted only a few times. The chain links TRBV19 to TRBJ2-2; 7 nucleotides agree with TRBD2. The CDR3 sequence is 14 residues long. V lost 6 bases, J lost 3 bases, and 4 bases stayed unmatched. Per germline, CDR1 LNHDA and CDR2 SQIVND (reference sequence). Here the CDR3 reads CASRGAGYTGELFF. The CDR3 DNA is TGTGCCAGTAGGGGAGCGGGGTACACCGGGGAGCTGTTTTTT.

The rearrangement joins TRBV6-1 to TRBJ2-2; TRBD2 is a possible D gene (6 bases). V was trimmed by 1 base and J by 6 bases, leaving 6 bases between them. The CDR3 consists of 13 residues. Germline V lookup: CDR1 MNHNS, CDR2 SASEGT. The CDR3 DNA reads TGTGCCAGCAGTGAAGGGGGGGCCGGGGAGCTGTTTTTT. Residues: CASSEGGAGELFF.

The rearrangement links TRBV19 to TRBJ2-2, with D unclear. Looked up from germline, CDR1 is LNHDA and CDR2 is SQIVND (reference sequence). V was clipped by 7 bases and J by 4 bases, with 4 bases between them. The CDR3 spans 11 residues. The chain's CDR3 is CASTLTGELFF. As DNA, the CDR3 is TGTGCCAGTACCCTCACCGGGGAGCTGTTTTTT.

The V gene is TRBV9, the J gene TRBJ2-1; 13 positions agree with TRBD2. Germline-derived CDR1 and CDR2 are SGDLS and YYNGEE. V was clipped by 4 bases and J by 10 bases; unmatched bases: 8. There are 15 residues in the CDR3. DNA of the CDR3: TGTGCCAGCAGCCCCGCCGGGACTAGCGGGGTGGAGCAGTTCTTC. This encodes CASSPAGTSGVEQFF.

This clone was observed once. The genes are TRBV9 and TRBJ2-5; TRBD2 matches at 14 bases. The J segment lost 2 bases and the V segment lost 3 bases, leaving 6 bases of the junction unmatched. The CDR3 loop spans 17 amino acids. Germline values: CDR1 SGDLS, CDR2 YYNGEE. CDR3 sequence: CASSAGLAGGRQETQYF. CDR3 DNA sequence: TGTGCCAGCAGCGCCGGACTAGCGGGAGGCAGGCAAGAGACCCAGTACTTC.

The rearrangement joins TRBV19 to TRBJ2-5; no clear D gene. The CDR3 spans 11 residues. Looked up from germline, CDR1 is LNHDA and CDR2 is SQIVND (reference sequence). The germline V and J ends were trimmed by 5 bases and 5 bases, with 6 bases remaining between them. CDR3 nucleotide sequence: TGTGCCAGTAGTTCGATCGAGACCCAGTACTTC. Its protein product is CASSSIETQYF.

The chain employs TRBV10-2 and TRBJ1-1; D not certain. Trimming shortened V by 5 bases and J by 4 bases, and 11 bases separated the two germline ends. Germline V gene sequence: CDR1 WSHSY, CDR2 SAAADI. This CDR3 spans 13 amino acids. The CDR3 is CASSRGWSTEAFF. In DNA form, the CDR3 reads TGCGCCAGCAGTCGAGGGTGGAGCACTGAAGCTTTCTTT.

This clone was counted a single time. The chain couples TRBV19 to TRBJ1-5; D gene uncertain. This CDR3 contains 15 residues. CDR1 and CDR2 from the germline V gene are LNHDA and SQIVND (reference sequence). The ends were cut back, 5 bases at V and 0 bases at J, with 11 bases in the middle. The CDR3 loop reads CASSPTGNSNQPQHF. CDR3 bases: TGTGCCAGTAGTCCAACGGGAAATAGCAATCAGCCCCAGCATTTT.

The rearrangement joins TRBV28 to TRBJ2-1, with TRBD1 matching 7 bases. CDR1 and CDR2 (germline): MDHEN, SYDVKM. The V and J ends lost 2 bases and 8 bases, in that order; junction bases with no gene match: 6. The CDR3 consists of 14 residues. The CDR3 region is CASSLGDSGYEQFF. CDR3 DNA: TGTGCCAGCAGTTTAGGGGACAGCGGCTATGAGCAGTTCTTC.

The DNA for the CDR3 is TGTGCCAGCAGCTTAGCGACCCCGGCCCGGGGGGACACTGAAGCTTTCTTT. It yields the protein CASSLATPARGDTEAFF. The V call is TRBV7-2, the J call TRBJ1-1, with TRBD1 as a possible D gene (5 bases). The germline V gene has CDR1 SGHTA and CDR2 FQGNSA. This CDR3 comprises 17 residues. Trimming took 0 bases from V and 3 from J, leaving 17 bases between them.

This chain links TRBV19 with TRBJ1-4, with 7 bases matching TRBD1. The CDR3 spans 13 residues. Germline V gives CDR1 LNHDA, CDR2 SQIVND (reference sequence). V dropped 5 bases and J dropped 7; count of bases not matched to a gene: 4. Here the CDR3 DNA reads TGTGCCAGTAGTGGGACAGTAACTGAAAAACTGTTTTTT. Translated, it gives CASSGTVTEKLFF.

This clone was detected only a few times. This chain links TRBV4-1 with TRBJ1-1, with TRBD1 as a possible D gene (6 bases). Trimming removed 3 bases at V and 4 bases at J, with 24 bases between. CDR1 and CDR2 from the germline V gene are MGHRA and YSYEKL. The CDR3 runs 18 residues. Here the CDR3 reads CASSQSGGQGRESTEAFF. CDR3 coding DNA: TGCGCCAGCAGCCAGTCGGGGGGGCAGGGTCGAGAAAGCACTGAAGCTTTCTTT.

This clone was counted a single time. The chain uses TRBV5-1 and TRBJ2-7; D is possibly TRBD1 (6 bases). CDR1 is SGHRS, CDR2 YFSETQ, per germline. This CDR3 has 13 amino acids. V shed 0 bases and J shed 5 bases, with 9 bases lying between them. In DNA, the CDR3 is TGCGCCAGCAGCTTGGGGCAGGGGAACGAGCAGTACTTC. It yields the protein CASSLGQGNEQYF. The full variable domain, completed using reference TRBV5-1 and TRBJ2-7, is KAGVTQTPRYLIKTRGQQVTLSCSPISGHRSVSWYQQTPGQGLQFLFEYFSETQRNKGNFPGRFSGRQFSNSRSEMNVSTLELGDSALYLCASSLGQGNEQYFGPGTRLTVT.

This clone has more than one count but fewer than ten. The J gene is TRBJ1-1, the V gene TRBV10-3; D uncertain. The length of the CDR3 is 15 residues. Trimming took 0 bases from V and 4 from J, leaving 12 bases between them. Germline V gene lookup returns CDR1 ENHRY and CDR2 SYGVKD. CDR3 in DNA: TGTGCCATCAGTGAGTCTGGGATGGCGGCCACTGAAGCTTTCTTT. It yields the protein CAISESGMAATEAFF.

The chain joins TRBV6-4 to TRBJ1-2; the D gene is possibly TRBD1 (5 bases). The length of the CDR3 is 15 residues. Per the germline V gene, CDR1 is MRHNA and CDR2 is SNTAGT. The V gene lost 5 bases and the J gene lost 2 bases, with 15 bases spanning the gap. The CDR3 bases are TGTGCCAGCAGTCGAGAGGCAGGGAAAAACTATGGCTACACCTTC. Translation gives CASSREAGKNYGYTF.

The chain recombines TRBV6-5 with TRBJ1-5; 10 nucleotides match TRBD1. The V gene end was trimmed by 4 bases and the J gene end by 5 bases; junction bases not matched to a gene: 5. CDR1 and CDR2 (germline): MNHEY, SVGAGI. The CDR3 has 15 amino acids. This CDR3 is CASSSIGQGDQPQHF. In DNA form, the CDR3 reads TGTGCCAGCAGTTCTATCGGACAGGGGGATCAGCCCCAGCATTTT.

The chain joins TRBV7-2 to TRBJ2-1; D ambiguous. Trimming took off 6 bases at V and 8 bases at J, with 11 bases between the two ends. This CDR3 region has 12 residues. Germline CDR1 and CDR2: SGHTA and FQGNSA. The CDR3 sequence is CASSRGRDEQFF. CDR3 sequence (DNA): TGTGCCAGCAGTCGAGGACGGGATGAGCAGTTCTTC.

The rearrangement uses TRBV30 and TRBJ2-2; D may be TRBD2 (6 bases). V dropped 3 bases and J dropped 6 bases, with 14 bases sitting between them. CDR3 length: 14 residues. Germline-derived CDR1 and CDR2 are GTSNPN and SVGIG (reference sequence). In DNA, the CDR3 is TGTGCCTGGAGGGGGGGTCTAGAGTCCGGGGAGCTGTTTTTT. Translation gives CAWRGGLESGELFF.

The V call is TRBV4-3, the J call TRBJ2-7; D is unclear. Between the trimmed V and J ends, which lost 3 bases and 4 bases, there was a span of 10 bases. There are 13 residues in the CDR3. The germline gives CDR1 LGHNA, CDR2 YSLEER. CDR3 sequence: CASSQEGAYEQYF. The CDR3 DNA reads as TGCGCCAGCAGCCAGGAAGGAGCTTACGAGCAGTACTTC.

The rearrangement joins TRBV5-1 to TRBJ2-3; 7 positions match TRBD2. Trimming removed 2 bases from V and 3 bases from J; junction bases left unmatched: 3. CDR3 length: 14 amino acids. Germline V gene lookup returns CDR1 SGHRS and CDR2 YFSETQ. The CDR3 spells CASSLEGGTDTQYF. CDR3 sequence (DNA): TGCGCCAGCAGCTTAGAGGGAGGGACAGATACGCAGTATTTT.

This clone was recorded once. CDR3 DNA: TGTGCCAGCGCTTTCAGGGGGACCTACGAGCAGTACTTC. It is translated as CASAFRGTYEQYF. The rearrangement uses TRBV28 and TRBJ2-7, with TRBD1 matching over 7 bases. Germline-derived CDR1 and CDR2 are MDHEN and SYDVKM. The V and J ends lost 8 bases and 2 bases, in that order; junction bases with no gene match: 6. The CDR3 totals 13 residues.